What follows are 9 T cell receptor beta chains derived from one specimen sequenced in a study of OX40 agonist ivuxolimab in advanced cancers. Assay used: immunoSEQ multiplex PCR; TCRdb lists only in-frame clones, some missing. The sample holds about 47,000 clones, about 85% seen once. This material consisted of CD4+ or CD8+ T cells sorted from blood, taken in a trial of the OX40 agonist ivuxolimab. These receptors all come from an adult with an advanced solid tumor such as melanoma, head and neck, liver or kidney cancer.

This chain's CDR3 is CASSANLDTQYF. The CDR3 DNA reads as TGTGCCAGCAGCGCGAATTTAGATACGCAGTATTTT. V is TRBV25-1 and J is TRBJ2-3, with no clear D. This CDR3 is built from 12 residues. Trimming removed 6 bases at V and 5 bases at J, with 9 bases between. The germline V gene encodes CDR1 MGHDK and CDR2 SYGVNS.

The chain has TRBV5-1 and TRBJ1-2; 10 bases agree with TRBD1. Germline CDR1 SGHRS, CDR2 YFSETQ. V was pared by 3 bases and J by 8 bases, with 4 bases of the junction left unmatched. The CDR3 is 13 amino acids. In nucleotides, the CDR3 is TGCGCCAGCAGCTGGGACAGGGGTGACGGCTACACCTTC. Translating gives CASSWDRGDGYTF.

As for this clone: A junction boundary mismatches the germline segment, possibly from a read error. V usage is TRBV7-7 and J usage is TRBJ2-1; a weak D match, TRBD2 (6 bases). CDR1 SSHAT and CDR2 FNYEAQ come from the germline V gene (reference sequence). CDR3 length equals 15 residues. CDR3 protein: CASSLAAGPYNEQFF. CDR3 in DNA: TGTGCTAGCAGCTTAGCGGCAGGCCCCTACAATGAGCAGTTCTTC.

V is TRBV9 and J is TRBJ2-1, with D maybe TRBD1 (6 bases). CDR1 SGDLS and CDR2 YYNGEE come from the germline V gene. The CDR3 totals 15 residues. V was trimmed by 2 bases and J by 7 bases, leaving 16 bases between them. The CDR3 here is CASSVGATGGNEQFF. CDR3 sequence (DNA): TGTGCCAGCAGCGTGGGGGCCACCGGTGGGAATGAGCAGTTCTTC.

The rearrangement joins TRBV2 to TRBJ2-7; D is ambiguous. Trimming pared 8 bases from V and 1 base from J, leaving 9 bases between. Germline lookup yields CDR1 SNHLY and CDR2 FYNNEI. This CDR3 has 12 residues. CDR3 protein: CASQARSYEQYF. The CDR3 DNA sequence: TGTGCCAGCCAGGCAAGGTCCTACGAGCAGTACTTC. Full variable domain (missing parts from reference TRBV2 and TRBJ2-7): EPEVTQTPSHQVTQMGQEVILRCVPISNHLYFYWYRQILGQKVEFLVSFYNNEISEKSEIFDDQFSVERPDGSNFTLKIRSTKLEDSAMYFCASQARSYEQYFGPGTRLTVT.

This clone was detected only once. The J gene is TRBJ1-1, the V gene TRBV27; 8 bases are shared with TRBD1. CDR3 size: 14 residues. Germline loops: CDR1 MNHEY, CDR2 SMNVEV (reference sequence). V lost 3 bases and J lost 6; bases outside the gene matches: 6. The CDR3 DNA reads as TGTGCCAGCAGTTTCGCCGGACAGGGTGCTGAAGCTTTCTTT. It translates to CASSFAGQGAEAFF.

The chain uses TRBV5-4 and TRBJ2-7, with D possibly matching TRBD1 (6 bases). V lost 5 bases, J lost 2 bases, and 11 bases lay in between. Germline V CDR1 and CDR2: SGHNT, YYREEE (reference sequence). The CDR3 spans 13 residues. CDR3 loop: CASSTGSPYEQYF. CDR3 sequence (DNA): TGTGCCAGCAGTACAGGGTCTCCCTACGAGCAGTACTTC. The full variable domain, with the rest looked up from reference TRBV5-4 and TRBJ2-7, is ETGVTQSPTHLIKTRGQQVTLRCSSQSGHNTVSWYQQALGQGPQFIFQYYREEENGRGNFPPRFSGLQFPNYSSELNVNALELDDSALYLCASSTGSPYEQYFGPGTRLTVT.

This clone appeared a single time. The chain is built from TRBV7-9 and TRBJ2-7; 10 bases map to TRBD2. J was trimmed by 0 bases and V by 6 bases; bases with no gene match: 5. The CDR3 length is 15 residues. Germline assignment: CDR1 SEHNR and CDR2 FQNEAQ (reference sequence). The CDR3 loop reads CASSETSGISYEQYF. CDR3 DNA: TGTGCCAGCAGTGAAACTAGCGGGATCTCCTACGAGCAGTACTTC.

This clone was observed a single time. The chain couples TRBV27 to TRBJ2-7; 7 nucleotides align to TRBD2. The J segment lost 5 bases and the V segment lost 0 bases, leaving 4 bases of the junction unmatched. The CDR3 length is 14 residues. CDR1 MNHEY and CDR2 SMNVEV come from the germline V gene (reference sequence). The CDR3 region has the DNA TGTGCCAGCAGTTTATCGACCAGCGGGAACGAGCAGTACTTC. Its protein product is CASSLSTSGNEQYF.